These T cell receptor beta chains were read from a single sample in a study of regulatory T cells in long-lasting Graves disease. In TCRdb, the multiplex PCR reads were re-called with MiXCR into one record per CDR3 protein. The sample contains about half a million distinct CDR3 sequences, more than 10% of which appear only once. In addition, the sample was reused for a study of T cells in Graves' hyperthyroidism and ophthalmopathy.

Sequencing was performed on peripheral blood mononuclear cells (PBMCs), taken at new diagnosis, from a patient treated with antithyroid drugs. Receptors originate from a woman in her 30s with Graves disease. Each CDR3 is given with its conserved first and last residue.

>TRBV12-3/TRBV12-4|TRBJ2-7
CASSSIAGVPYEQYF
>TRBV7-3|TRBJ2-1
CASSLEGRGLDKPLSSYNEQFF
>TRBV12-3/TRBV12-4|TRBJ2-3
CASSRAGETDTQYF
>TRBV20-1|TRBJ1-4
CIAGSSNEKLFF
>TRBV20-1|TRBJ2-7
CSARGTAYEQYF
>TRBV28|TRBJ1-1
CASTFSGQGAVHTEAFF
>TRBV6-2/TRBV6-3|TRBJ1-2
CASSINRGNSF
>TRBV11-2|TRBJ2-5
CASSKSPGMGETQYF
>TRBV14|TRBJ2-3
CASSPYPLLERADTQYF
>TRBV4-3|TRBJ1-6
CASSQEDVQHSPLHF
>TRBV2|TRBJ2-7
CASSSGAGWYEQYF
>TRBV2|TRBJ1-4
CASSRVLREKLFF
>TRBV30|TRBJ2-5
CASHEASGRAYLGETQYF
>TRBV3-1|TRBJ1-3
CASSRRATGSGNTIYF
>TRBV20-1|TRBJ1-6
CSARDQGGPPLHF
>TRBV11-2|TRBJ1-2
CASSLWGPGTEYGYTF
>TRBV13|TRBJ1-3
CASSSRESSGNTIYF
>TRBV10-2|TRBJ2-7
CASSESGTSGYEQYF
>TRBV4-3|TRBJ1-4
CASSQAGRAIEKLFF
>TRBV5-1|TRBJ2-1
CASSQDSGNEQFF
>TRBV24-1|TRBJ2-3
CATSESGTSGTDTQYF
>TRBV7-9|TRBJ2-6
CASSKDVANVLTF
>TRBV28|TRBJ2-7
CASTPGTVSYEQYF
>TRBV6-1|TRBJ1-1
CASSTAWRNTEAFF
>TRBV7-9|TRBJ2-1
CASSLDRVRVASYNEQFF
>TRBV20-1|TRBJ2-7
CSARDWGLAGTYEQYF
>TRBV6-5|TRBJ2-2
CASSYSISTATGELFF
>TRBV7-8|TRBJ2-7
CASSLARVPGQSPSSYEQYF
>TRBV5-1|TRBJ2-3
CASSSPGLAGGPTDTQYF
>TRBV5-5|TRBJ2-5
CASSWTGRFQETQYF
>TRBV6-2/TRBV6-3|TRBJ2-1
CASRRPASSYNEQFF
>TRBV11-3|TRBJ1-2
CASSLVYPGQGTGYTF
>TRBV28|TRBJ1-5
CASSLLGEQPQHF
>TRBV12-3/TRBV12-4|TRBJ1-1
CASSLGQGSTEAFF
>TRBV20-1|TRBJ2-2
CSARETGMNTGELFF
>TRBV19|TRBJ1-1
CASIGPPGQPNTEAFF
>TRBV29-1|TRBJ2-1
CSVDSYDSYNEQFF
>TRBV12-3/TRBV12-4|TRBJ2-1
CASSGLKSGRSHYNEQFF
>TRBV14|TRBJ2-2
CASSQQLATNTGELFF
>TRBV29-1|TRBJ2-5
CSVEEEGGTQYF
>TRBV29-1|TRBJ1-2
CSVGQDNASITF
>TRBV20-1|TRBJ2-1
CSANRGEGFYNEQFF
>TRBV4-2|TRBJ1-1
CASSQEPRRMNTEAFF
>TRBV20-1|TRBJ2-1
CSARDRVAGTYNEQFF
>TRBV19|TRBJ2-4
CATSSATSLGNIQYF
>TRBV9|TRBJ2-3
CASSPRGTSSDTQYF
>TRBV19|TRBJ2-6
CASMGGSGREGANVLTF
>TRBV27|TRBJ2-3
CASRRLAGSADTQYF
>TRBV12-3/TRBV12-4|TRBJ2-2
CASRVAGGVTGELFF
>TRBV6-2/TRBV6-3|TRBJ1-1
CASSRRQLNTEAFF
>TRBV18|TRBJ2-1
CASSPPGIEQFF
>TRBV27|TRBJ1-5
CASSWGVGQPQHF
>TRBV6-5|TRBJ1-1
CASSYTVTGQAFF
>TRBV2|TRBJ2-7
CASRETSPLSVHEQYF
>TRBV6-1|TRBJ1-5
CASRAPRVGQPQHF
>TRBV10-3|TRBJ2-5
CAISGGDRTGTQYF